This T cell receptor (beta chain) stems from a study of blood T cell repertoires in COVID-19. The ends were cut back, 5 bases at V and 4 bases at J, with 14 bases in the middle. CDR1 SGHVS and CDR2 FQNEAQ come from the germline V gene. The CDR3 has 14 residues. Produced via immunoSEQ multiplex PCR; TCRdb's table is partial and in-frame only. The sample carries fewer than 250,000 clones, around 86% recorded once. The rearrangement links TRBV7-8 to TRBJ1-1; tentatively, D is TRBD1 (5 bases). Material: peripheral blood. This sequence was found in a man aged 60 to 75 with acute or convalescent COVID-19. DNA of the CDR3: TGTGCCAGCAGCCCCCAGGGAAGACTCACTGAAGCTTTCTTT. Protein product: CASSPQGRLTEAFF.